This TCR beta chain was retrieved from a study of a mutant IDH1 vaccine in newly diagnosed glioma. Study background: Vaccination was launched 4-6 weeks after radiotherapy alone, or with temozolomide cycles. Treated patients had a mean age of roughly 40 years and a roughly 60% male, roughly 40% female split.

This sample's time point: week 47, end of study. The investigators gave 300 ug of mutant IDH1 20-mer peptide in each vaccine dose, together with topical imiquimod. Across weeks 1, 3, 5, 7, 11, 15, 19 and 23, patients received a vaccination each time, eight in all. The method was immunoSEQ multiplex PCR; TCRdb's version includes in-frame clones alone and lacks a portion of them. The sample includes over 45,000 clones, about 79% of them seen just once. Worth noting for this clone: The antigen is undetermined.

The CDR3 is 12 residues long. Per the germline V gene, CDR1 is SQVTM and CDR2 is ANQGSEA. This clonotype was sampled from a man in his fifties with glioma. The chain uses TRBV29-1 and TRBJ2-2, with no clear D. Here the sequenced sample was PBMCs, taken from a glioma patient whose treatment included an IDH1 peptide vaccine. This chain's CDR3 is CSQAANTGELFF. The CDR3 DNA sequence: TGCAGTCAGGCGGCCAACACCGGGGAGCTGTTTTTT.